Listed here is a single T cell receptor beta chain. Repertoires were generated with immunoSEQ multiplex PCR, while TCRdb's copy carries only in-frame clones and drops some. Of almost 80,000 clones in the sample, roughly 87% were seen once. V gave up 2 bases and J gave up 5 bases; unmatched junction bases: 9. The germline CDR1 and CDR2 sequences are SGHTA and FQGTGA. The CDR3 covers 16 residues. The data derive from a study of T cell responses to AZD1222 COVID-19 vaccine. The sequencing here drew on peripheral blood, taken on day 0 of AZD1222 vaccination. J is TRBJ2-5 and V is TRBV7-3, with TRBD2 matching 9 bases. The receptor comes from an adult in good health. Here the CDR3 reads CASSLEGSGSWETQYF. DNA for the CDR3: TGTGCCAGCAGCTTAGAGGGTAGCGGGAGCTGGGAGACCCAGTACTTC.